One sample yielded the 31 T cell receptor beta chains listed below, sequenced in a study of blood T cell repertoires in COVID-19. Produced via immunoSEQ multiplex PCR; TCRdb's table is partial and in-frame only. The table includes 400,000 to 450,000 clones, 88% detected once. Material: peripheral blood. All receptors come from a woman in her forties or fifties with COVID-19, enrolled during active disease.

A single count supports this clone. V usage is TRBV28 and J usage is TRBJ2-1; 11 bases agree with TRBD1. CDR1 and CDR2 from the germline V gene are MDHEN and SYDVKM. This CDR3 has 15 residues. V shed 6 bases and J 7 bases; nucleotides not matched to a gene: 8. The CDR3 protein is CASSSGQGGVNEQFF. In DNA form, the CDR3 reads TGTGCCAGCAGCTCGGGACAGGGGGGGGTGAATGAGCAGTTCTTC.

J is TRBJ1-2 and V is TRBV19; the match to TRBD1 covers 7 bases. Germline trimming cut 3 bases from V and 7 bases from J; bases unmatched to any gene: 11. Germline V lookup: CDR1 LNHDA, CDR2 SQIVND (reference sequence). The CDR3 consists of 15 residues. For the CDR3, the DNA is TGTGCCAGTAGTATCCTCGACAGGGCTCAGGGTGGCTACACCTTC. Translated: CASSILDRAQGGYTF.

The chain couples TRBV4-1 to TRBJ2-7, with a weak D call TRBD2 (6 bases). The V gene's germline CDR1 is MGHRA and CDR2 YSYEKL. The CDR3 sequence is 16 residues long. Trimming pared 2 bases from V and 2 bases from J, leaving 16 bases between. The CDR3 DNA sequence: TGCGCCAGCAGCCAATTCGGCGGGACGCCAACCTACGAGCAGTACTTC. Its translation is CASSQFGGTPTYEQYF.

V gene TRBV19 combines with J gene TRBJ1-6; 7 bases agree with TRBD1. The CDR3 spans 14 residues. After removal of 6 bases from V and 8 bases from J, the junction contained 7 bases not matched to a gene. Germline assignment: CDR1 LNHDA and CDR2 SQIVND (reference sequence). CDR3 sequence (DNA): TGTGCCAGTAGGACCGGGACAGTCGATTCACCCCTCCACTTT. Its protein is CASRTGTVDSPLHF.

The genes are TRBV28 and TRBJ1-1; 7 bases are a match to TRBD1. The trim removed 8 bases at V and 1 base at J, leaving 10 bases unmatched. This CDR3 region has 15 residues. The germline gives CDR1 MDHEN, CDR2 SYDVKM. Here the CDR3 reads CASLFRDSGNTEAFF. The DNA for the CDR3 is TGTGCCAGCCTTTTCCGGGACAGTGGGAACACTGAAGCTTTCTTT.

The DNA for the CDR3 is TGTGCCAGTAGTATGATGAGCTTGGTGGCAGGAACTTGGAACAATGAGCAGTTCTTC. Its protein product is CASSMMSLVAGTWNNEQFF. This chain links TRBV19 with TRBJ2-1; no clear D gene. The CDR3 contains 19 residues. The V gene lost 3 bases and the J gene lost 5 bases, with 26 bases spanning the gap. The germline CDR1 and CDR2 sequences are LNHDA and SQIVND (reference sequence).

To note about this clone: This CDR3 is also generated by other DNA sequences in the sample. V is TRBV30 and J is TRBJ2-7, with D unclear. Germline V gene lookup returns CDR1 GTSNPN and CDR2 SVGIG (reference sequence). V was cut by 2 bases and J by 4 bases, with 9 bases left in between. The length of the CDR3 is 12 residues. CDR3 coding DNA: TGTGCCTGGAGTCCAACAGAGTACGAGCAGTACTTC. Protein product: CAWSPTEYEQYF.

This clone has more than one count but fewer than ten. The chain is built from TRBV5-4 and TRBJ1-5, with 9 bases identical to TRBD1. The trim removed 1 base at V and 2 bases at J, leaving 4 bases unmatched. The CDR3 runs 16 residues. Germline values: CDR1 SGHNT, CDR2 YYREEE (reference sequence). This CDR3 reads CASSLTGGDGNQPQHF. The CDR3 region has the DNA TGTGCCAGCAGCTTGACAGGGGGCGATGGCAATCAGCCCCAGCATTTT.

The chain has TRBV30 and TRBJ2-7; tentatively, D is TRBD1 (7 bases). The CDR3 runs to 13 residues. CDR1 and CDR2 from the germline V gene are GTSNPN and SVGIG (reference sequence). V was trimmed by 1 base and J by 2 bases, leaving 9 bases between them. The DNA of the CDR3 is TGTGCCTGGAGTGGCAGGGGGGCCTACGAGCAGTACTTC. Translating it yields CAWSGRGAYEQYF.

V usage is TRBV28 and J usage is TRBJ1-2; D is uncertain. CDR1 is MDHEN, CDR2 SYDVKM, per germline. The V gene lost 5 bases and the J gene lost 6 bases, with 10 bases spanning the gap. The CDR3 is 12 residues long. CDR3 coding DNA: TGTGCCAGCAGTGACAAGGTTGATGGCTACACCTTC. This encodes CASSDKVDGYTF.

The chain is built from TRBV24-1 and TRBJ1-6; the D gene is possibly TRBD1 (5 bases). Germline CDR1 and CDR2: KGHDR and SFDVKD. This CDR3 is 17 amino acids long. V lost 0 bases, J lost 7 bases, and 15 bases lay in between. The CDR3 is CATSDLRGTQINSPLHF. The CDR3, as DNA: TGTGCCACCAGTGATTTGAGGGGAACTCAAATCAATTCACCCCTCCACTTT.

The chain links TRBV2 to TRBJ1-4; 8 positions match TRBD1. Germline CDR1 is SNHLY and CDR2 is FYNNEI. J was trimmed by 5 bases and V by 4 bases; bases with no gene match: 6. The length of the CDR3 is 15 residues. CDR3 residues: CASSVGSGGNEKLFF. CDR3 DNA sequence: TGTGCCAGCAGTGTAGGTTCAGGGGGCAATGAAAAACTGTTTTTT.

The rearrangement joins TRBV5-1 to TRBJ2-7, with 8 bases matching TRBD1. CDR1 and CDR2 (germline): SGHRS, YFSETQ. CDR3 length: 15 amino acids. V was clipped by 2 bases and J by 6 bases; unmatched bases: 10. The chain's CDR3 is CASSFGQGRAREQYF. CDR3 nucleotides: TGCGCCAGCAGCTTTGGACAGGGTCGGGCTCGCGAGCAGTACTTC.

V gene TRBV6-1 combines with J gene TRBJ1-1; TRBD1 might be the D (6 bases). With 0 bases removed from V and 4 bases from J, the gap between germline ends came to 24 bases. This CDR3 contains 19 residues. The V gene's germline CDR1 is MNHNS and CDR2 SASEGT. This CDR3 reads CASSEALLGLQGRRTEAFF. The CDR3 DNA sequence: TGTGCCAGCAGTGAAGCGTTGCTCGGTTTACAGGGACGGCGCACTGAAGCTTTCTTT.

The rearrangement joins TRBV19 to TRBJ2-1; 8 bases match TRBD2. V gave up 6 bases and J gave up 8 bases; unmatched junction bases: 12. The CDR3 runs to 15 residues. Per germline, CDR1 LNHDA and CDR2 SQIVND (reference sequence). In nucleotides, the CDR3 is TGTGCCAGTAGCCCCGATGAAGCGGGGGCGTATGAGCAGTTCTTC. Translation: CASSPDEAGAYEQFF.

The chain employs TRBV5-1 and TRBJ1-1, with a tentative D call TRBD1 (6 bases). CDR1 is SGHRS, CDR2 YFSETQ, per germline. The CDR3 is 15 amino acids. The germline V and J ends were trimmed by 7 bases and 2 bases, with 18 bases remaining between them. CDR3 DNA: TGCGCCAGCGGGGAGACAGGCGTGACAAACACTGAAGCTTTCTTT. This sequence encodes CASGETGVTNTEAFF.

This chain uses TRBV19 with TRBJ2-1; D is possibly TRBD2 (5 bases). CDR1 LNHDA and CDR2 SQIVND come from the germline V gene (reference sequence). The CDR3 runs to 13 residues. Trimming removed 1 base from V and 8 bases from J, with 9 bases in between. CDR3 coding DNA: TGTGCCAGTAGTATAGTTATGGACTATGAGCAGTTCTTC. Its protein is CASSIVMDYEQFF.

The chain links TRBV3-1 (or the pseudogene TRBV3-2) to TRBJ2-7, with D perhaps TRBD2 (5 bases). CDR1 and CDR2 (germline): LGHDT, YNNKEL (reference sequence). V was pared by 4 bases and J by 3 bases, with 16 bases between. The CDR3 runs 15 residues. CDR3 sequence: CASSLVGGPDYEQYF. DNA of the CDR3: TGTGCCAGCAGCCTAGTTGGCGGGCCAGACTACGAGCAGTACTTC.

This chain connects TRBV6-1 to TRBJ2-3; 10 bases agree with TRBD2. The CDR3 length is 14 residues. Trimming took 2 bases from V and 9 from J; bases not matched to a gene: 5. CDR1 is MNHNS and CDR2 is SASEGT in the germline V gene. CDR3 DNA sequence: TGTGCCAGCAGTGAAAGCGGGGGGGCCGGGACGCAGTATTTT. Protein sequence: CASSESGGAGTQYF.

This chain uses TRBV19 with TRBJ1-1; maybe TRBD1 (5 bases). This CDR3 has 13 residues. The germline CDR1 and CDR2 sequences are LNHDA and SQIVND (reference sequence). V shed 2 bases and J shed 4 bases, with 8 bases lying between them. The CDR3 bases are TGTGCCAGTAGTATAAGGGGTATCACTGAAGCTTTCTTT. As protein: CASSIRGITEAFF. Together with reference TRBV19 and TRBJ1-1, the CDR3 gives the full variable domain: DGGITQSPKYLFRKEGQNVTLSCEQNLNHDAMYWYRQDPGQGLRLIYYSQIVNDFQKGDIAEGYSVSREKKESFPLTVTSAQKNPTAFYLCASSIRGITEAFFGQGTRLTVV.

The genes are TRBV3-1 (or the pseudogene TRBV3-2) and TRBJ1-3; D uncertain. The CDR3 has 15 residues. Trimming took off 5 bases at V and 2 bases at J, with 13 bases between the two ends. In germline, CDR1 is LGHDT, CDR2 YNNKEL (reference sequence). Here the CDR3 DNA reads TGTGCCAGCAGCTCCCGGGGATATACTGGAAACACCATATATTTT. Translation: CASSSRGYTGNTIYF.

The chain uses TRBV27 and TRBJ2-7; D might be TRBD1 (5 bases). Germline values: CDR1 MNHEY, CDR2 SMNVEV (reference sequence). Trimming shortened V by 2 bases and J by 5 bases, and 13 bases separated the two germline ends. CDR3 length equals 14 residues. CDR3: CASSLPGNDDEQYF. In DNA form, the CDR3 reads TGTGCCAGCAGTTTACCAGGGAACGATGACGAGCAGTACTTC.

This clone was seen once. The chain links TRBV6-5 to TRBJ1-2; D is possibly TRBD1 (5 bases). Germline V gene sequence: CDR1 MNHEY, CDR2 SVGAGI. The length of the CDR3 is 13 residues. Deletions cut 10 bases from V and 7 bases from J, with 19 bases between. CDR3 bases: TGTGCCACCGCTCAGGGTGATCTTGGTGGCTACACCTTC. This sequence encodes CATAQGDLGGYTF.

CDR3 in amino acids: CASSFVSGGGSNQPQHF. In DNA, the CDR3 is TGTGCCAGCAGCTTCGTCTCGGGCGGGGGTAGCAATCAGCCCCAGCATTTT. V is TRBV7-2 and J is TRBJ1-5, with D possibly being TRBD1 (5 bases). Germline V lookup: CDR1 SGHTA, CDR2 FQGNSA. V lost 3 bases and J 0 bases, leaving 15 bases between the germline ends. This CDR3 spans 17 amino acids.

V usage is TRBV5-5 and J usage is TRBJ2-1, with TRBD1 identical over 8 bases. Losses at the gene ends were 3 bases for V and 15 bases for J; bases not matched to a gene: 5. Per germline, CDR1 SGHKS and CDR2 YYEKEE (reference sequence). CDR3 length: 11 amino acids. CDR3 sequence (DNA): TGTGCCAGCAGCTATAGACAGGGGTCGTTCTTC. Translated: CASSYRQGSFF.

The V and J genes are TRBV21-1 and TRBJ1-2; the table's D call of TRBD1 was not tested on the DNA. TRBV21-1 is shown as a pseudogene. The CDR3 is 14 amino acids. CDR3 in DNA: TGTGCCAGCAGTCCCGACAGGAAAGGAAGGGGCTACACCTTC. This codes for CASSPDRKGRGYTF.

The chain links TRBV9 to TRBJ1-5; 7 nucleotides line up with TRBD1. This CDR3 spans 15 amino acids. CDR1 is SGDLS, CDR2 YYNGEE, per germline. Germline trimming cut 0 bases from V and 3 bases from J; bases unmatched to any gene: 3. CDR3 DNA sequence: TGTGCCAGCAGCGTAGGGGACAGACTCAATCAGCCCCAGCATTTT. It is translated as CASSVGDRLNQPQHF.

This CDR3 reads CASSLDRGVTEAFF. The CDR3 nucleotides read TGTGCCAGCAGTTTAGACAGGGGTGTGACTGAAGCTTTCTTT. This rearrangement joins TRBV27 to TRBJ1-1; 8 bases line up with TRBD1. The trim removed 2 bases at V and 5 bases at J, leaving 4 bases unmatched. CDR1 MNHEY and CDR2 SMNVEV come from the germline V gene (reference sequence). CDR3 length equals 14 residues.

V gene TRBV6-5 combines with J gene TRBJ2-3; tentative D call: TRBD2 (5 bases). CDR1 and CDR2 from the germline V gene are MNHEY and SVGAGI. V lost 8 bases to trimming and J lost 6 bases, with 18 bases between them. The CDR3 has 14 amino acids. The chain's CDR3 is CASGAGLPYDTQYF. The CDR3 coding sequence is TGTGCCAGCGGAGCCGGACTCCCCTATGATACGCAGTATTTT.

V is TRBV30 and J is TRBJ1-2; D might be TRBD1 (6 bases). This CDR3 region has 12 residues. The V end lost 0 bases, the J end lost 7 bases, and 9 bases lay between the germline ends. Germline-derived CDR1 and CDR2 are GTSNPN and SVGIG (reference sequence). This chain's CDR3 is CAWSVVGAGYTF. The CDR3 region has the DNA TGTGCCTGGAGTGTAGTGGGGGCTGGCTACACCTTC.

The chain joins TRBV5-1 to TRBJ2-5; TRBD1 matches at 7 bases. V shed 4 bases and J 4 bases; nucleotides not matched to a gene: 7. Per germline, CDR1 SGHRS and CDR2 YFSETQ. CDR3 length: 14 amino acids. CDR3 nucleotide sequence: TGCGCCAGCAGCCCCTCCGGGGACAGAGAGACCCAGTACTTC. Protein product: CASSPSGDRETQYF.